One and the same sample provided the 10 T cell receptor beta chains below, sequenced in a study of T cells after yellow fever vaccination. TCRdb used MiXCR to reprocess the 5' RACE reads, holding one entry per CDR3 protein. Of more than 450,000 distinct CDR3 sequences listed, about a fifth are singletons. The sequencing used PBMCs, collected roughly 23 days after the first yellow fever vaccination. The receptors come from a man aged 18 to 29 who received the YFV17D yellow fever vaccine.

Many counts were recorded for this clonotype. The chain links TRBV6-2 or TRBV6-3 to TRBJ2-7, with D maybe TRBD2 (6 bases). Germline V gene lookup returns CDR1 MNHEY and CDR2 SVGEGT. CDR3 length: 11 residues. V was pared by 6 bases and J by 7 bases, with 10 bases between. The CDR3 sequence: CASSRGVEQYV. CDR3 sequence (DNA): TGTGCCAGCAGCCGCGGGGTGGAGCAGTACGTC.

The V call is TRBV9, the J call TRBJ2-7, with TRBD1 identical over 12 bases. The CDR3 sequence is 15 residues long. V shed 4 bases and J 5 bases; nucleotides not matched to a gene: 7. Germline V gene data show CDR1 as SGDLS and CDR2 as YYNGEE. The CDR3: CASSLAGTGGNEQYF. As DNA, the CDR3 is TGTGCCAGCAGCCTTGCCGGGACAGGGGGCAACGAGCAGTACTTC.

The gene calls are TRBV10-3 and TRBJ2-2, with no clear D. The V gene's germline CDR1 is ENHRY and CDR2 SYGVKD. This CDR3 has 15 amino acids. The V end was cut by 7 bases, the J end by 3 bases, with 15 bases between. CDR3 nucleotides: TGTGCCATCACCCTCGAAGACACAGACACCGGGGAGCTGTTTTTT. Translated, it gives CAITLEDTDTGELFF.

In this sample, this clonotype turned up many times. The chain combines TRBV7-2 with TRBJ2-2; the D gene could be TRBD1 or TRBD2 (6 bases each). V lost 4 bases, J lost 7 bases, and 16 bases lay in between. The germline V gene has CDR1 SGHTA and CDR2 FQGNSA. The CDR3 runs to 15 residues. CDR3 residues: CASSSQGRINGELFF. CDR3 coding DNA: TGTGCCAGCAGCTCGCAGGGGAGGATAAACGGGGAGCTGTTTTTT.

This clonotype was seen at least ten times. The V call is TRBV12-3 or TRBV12-4, the J call TRBJ2-4, with unresolved D. The CDR3 runs 16 residues. V gave up 7 bases and J gave up 0 bases, with 16 bases separating them. CDR3 sequence reads: CASMPSSGLAKNIQYF. The CDR3 DNA reads TGTGCCAGCATGCCCTCTTCGGGTCTAGCCAAAAACATTCAGTACTTC.

This clonotype was found a few times. The rearrangement joins TRBV2 to TRBJ1-6, with 7 bases lining up with TRBD1. The CDR3 spans 13 residues. Trimming at V came to 6 bases and at J to 10 bases, leaving 6 bases not matched to a gene. Germline V CDR1 and CDR2: SNHLY, FYNNEI. The CDR3 nucleotides read TGTGCCAGCAGCGGTAGACAGGGATCACCCCTCCACTTT. Protein: CASSGRQGSPLHF.

The CDR3 region has the DNA TGTGCCAGCAGCTTAGGAGACAGGAATAACTACGAGCAGTACGTC. Amino acids: CASSLGDRNNYEQYV. V is TRBV7-8 and J is TRBJ2-7; tentative D call: TRBD1 (6 bases). Germline V gene data show CDR1 as SGHVS and CDR2 as FQNEAQ. The CDR3 spans 15 residues. The V and J ends lost 1 base and 3 bases respectively, with 13 bases between them.

V is TRBV4-1 and J is TRBJ2-7; TRBD2 might be the D (7 bases). V dropped 4 bases and J dropped 2 bases, with 18 bases sitting between them. The length of the CDR3 is 16 residues. Germline CDR1 is MGHRA and CDR2 is YSYEKL. The CDR3: CASSPFKGGKAYEQYV. CDR3 DNA sequence: TGCGCCAGCAGCCCTTTTAAGGGGGGGAAAGCCTACGAGCAGTACGTC.

This clonotype was found many times. This chain joins TRBV14 and TRBJ2-7, with TRBD1 matching 8 bases. This CDR3 is built from 16 residues. V gave up 1 base and J gave up 4 bases; unmatched junction bases: 9. The germline gives CDR1 SGHDN, CDR2 FVKESK. CDR3 in DNA: TGTGCCAGCAGCCAAGCCCCGGGACAGGCAAAATACGAGCAGTACGTC. Amino acids: CASSQAPGQAKYEQYV.

This clonotype was picked up a small number of times. The chain employs TRBV27 and TRBJ1-2; the match to TRBD1 covers 9 bases. The germline gives CDR1 MNHEY, CDR2 SMNVEV (reference sequence). With V trimmed by 6 bases and J by 5 bases, 7 bases remained unmatched. The CDR3 has 14 amino acids. This CDR3 reads CASRKQGARYGYTF. For the CDR3, the DNA is TGTGCCAGCAGGAAACAGGGGGCTAGGTATGGCTACACCTTC.